Following are 9 T cell receptor beta chains from one sample sequenced in a study of T cell responses to AZD1222 COVID-19 vaccine. Sequenced by immunoSEQ multiplex PCR; TCRdb stores in-frame clones only, minus some. The table has 90,000 to 95,000 clones, around 84% seen once. The sequenced sample was peripheral blood, obtained on day 0 of AZD1222 vaccination. The receptor source for this set is an adult in good health.

The chain joins TRBV5-1 to TRBJ2-1; 10 positions agree with TRBD2. Germline CDR1 and CDR2: SGHRS and YFSETQ. V trimming: 0 bases; J trimming: 10 bases; junction bases outside the gene matches: 10. CDR3 length: 16 residues. DNA for the CDR3: TGCGCCAGCAGCTTGGGGGTGAGGACTAGCGGAACCGAGCAGTTCTTC. It is translated as CASSLGVRTSGTEQFF.

V usage is TRBV30 and J usage is TRBJ1-1; no firm D call. Trimming removed 4 bases at V and 6 bases at J, with 15 bases between. The length of the CDR3 is 13 residues. Germline CDR1 is GTSNPN and CDR2 is SVGIG (reference sequence). As DNA, the CDR3 is TGTGCCTGGAAGATGCCCTGGGTCGCTGAAGCTTTCTTT. Protein: CAWKMPWVAEAFF.

CDR3 protein: CASSYRTQNTEAFF. In DNA, the CDR3 is TGTGCCAGCAGCTATAGGACACAGAACACTGAAGCTTTCTTT. The V gene is TRBV3-1 (or the pseudogene TRBV3-2), the J gene TRBJ1-1; D possibly corresponds to TRBD1 (5 bases). The germline V gene encodes CDR1 LGHDT and CDR2 YNNKEL (reference sequence). The CDR3 is 14 amino acids. V lost 5 bases and J 1 base, leaving 11 bases between the germline ends.

The chain uses TRBV30 and TRBJ1-1; D may be TRBD1 (6 bases). The germline V gene has CDR1 GTSNPN and CDR2 SVGIG (reference sequence). CDR3 length equals 13 residues. V was shortened by 1 base and J by 3 bases, with 9 bases between the two germline ends. The DNA of the CDR3 is TGTGCCTGGAGTGCAGGGGCTTACACTGAAGCTTTCTTT. Residues: CAWSAGAYTEAFF.

V gene TRBV5-8 combines with J gene TRBJ2-3, with no clear D. CDR1 and CDR2 from the germline V gene are SGHTS and YDEGEE. The CDR3 runs to 10 residues. Trimming shortened V by 7 bases and J by 8 bases, and 8 bases separated the two germline ends. The CDR3 nucleotides read TGTGCCAGCGCGATTGGTACGCAGTATTTT. Protein sequence: CASAIGTQYF.

The chain combines TRBV7-9 with TRBJ2-1, with D possibly matching TRBD2 (6 bases). The CDR3 is 14 residues long. Trimming left V 5 bases short and J 2 bases short, with 10 bases between. Germline-derived CDR1 and CDR2 are SEHNR and FQNEAQ (reference sequence). Here the CDR3 DNA reads TGTGCCAGCAGCATCGGGGGTACCTACAATGAGCAGTTCTTC. It encodes CASSIGGTYNEQFF.

V and J are TRBV28 and TRBJ1-2; D remains unclear. The CDR3 runs 12 residues. Per germline, CDR1 MDHEN and CDR2 SYDVKM. V lost 5 bases, J lost 8 bases, and 12 bases lay in between. This chain's CDR3 is CASSLRVEGYTF. CDR3 nucleotide sequence: TGTGCCAGCAGTCTCCGCGTCGAGGGCTACACCTTC.

This clone was counted a few times. The chain combines TRBV19 with TRBJ2-1; 8 nucleotides line up with TRBD1. The length of the CDR3 is 15 residues. From germline, CDR1 is LNHDA and CDR2 SQIVND (reference sequence). With 3 bases clipped from V and 7 bases from J, the junction kept 8 bases outside the gene matches. The CDR3 spells CASSISGGRGNEQFF. CDR3 coding DNA: TGTGCCAGTAGTATCTCAGGGGGCAGAGGGAATGAGCAGTTCTTC.

J is TRBJ1-1 and V is TRBV19; D is unresolved. The CDR3 is 15 amino acids. From germline, CDR1 is LNHDA and CDR2 SQIVND (reference sequence). Between the trimmed V and J ends, which lost 2 bases and 7 bases, there was a span of 17 bases. CDR3 loop: CASSIRGVGISEAFF. Here the CDR3 DNA reads TGTGCCAGTAGTATACGCGGGGTAGGAATTAGTGAAGCTTTCTTT.